These T cell receptor beta chains were read from a single sample in a study of cytomegalovirus exposure and HLA in healthy donors. Sequenced by immunoSEQ multiplex PCR; TCRdb stores in-frame clones only, minus some. This repertoire shows about 190,000 clones, almost 75% found once; its top ten account for 2.5% to 3.5%. The sample comprised PBMCs. The source is a woman in her twenties or thirties in good health and CMV-seropositive. The CDR3 runs from the conserved cysteine through the conserved F or W. A D gene is named only where the DNA matches it firmly. Part of the rows lack a size; the others show once, few, many or a class for expanded clones.

CDR3 length: 19; V gene: TRBV19; J gene: TRBJ1-1; D gene: TRBD1; clone size: -; CDR3 DNA: TGTGCCAGTAGTATTGGGGAGCTCGGGACAGGACGCATGAACACTGAAGCTTTCTTT; CDR3 protein: CASSIGELGTGRMNTEAFF
CDR3 length: 13; V gene: TRBV6-1; J gene: TRBJ1-1; D gene: -; clone size: -; CDR3 DNA: TGTGCCAGCAGTTCTCTGGGGGGTTCTGAAGCTTTCTTT; CDR3 protein: CASSSLGGSEAFF
CDR3 length: 16; V gene: TRBV19; J gene: TRBJ2-3; D gene: TRBD2; clone size: -; CDR3 DNA: TGTGCCAGTAGTATTTCCGCGGGAGGGCCTGGAGATACGCAGTATTTT; CDR3 protein: CASSISAGGPGDTQYF
CDR3 length: 14; V gene: TRBV6-6; J gene: TRBJ2-2; D gene: -; clone size: few; CDR3 DNA: TGTGCCAGCAGCCGGGACACTAACACCGGGGAGCTGTTTTTT; CDR3 protein: CASSRDTNTGELFF
CDR3 length: 16; V gene: TRBV2; J gene: TRBJ1-1; D gene: TRBD1; clone size: -; CDR3 DNA: TGTGCCAGCAGCCTCGACAGGGGGATTCAAAACACTGAAGCTTTCTTT; CDR3 protein: CASSLDRGIQNTEAFF
CDR3 length: 13; V gene: TRBV28; J gene: TRBJ1-5; D gene: TRBD1; clone size: -; CDR3 DNA: TGTGCCAGCAGTTCGTTAAGAGGGGGCAGCCAGCATTTT; CDR3 protein: CASSSLRGGSQHF
CDR3 length: 13; V gene: TRBV27; J gene: TRBJ1-5; D gene: -; clone size: -; CDR3 DNA: TGTGCCAGCAGTTTGAACGGTTATCAGCCCCAGCATTTT; CDR3 protein: CASSLNGYQPQHF
CDR3 length: 13; V gene: TRBV7-9; J gene: TRBJ2-7; D gene: TRBD1; clone size: -; CDR3 DNA: TGTGCCAGCAGCATGGGACAGGCCTACGAGCAGTACTTC; CDR3 protein: CASSMGQAYEQYF
CDR3 length: 16; V gene: TRBV19; J gene: TRBJ1-3; D gene: -; clone size: few; CDR3 DNA: TGTGCCAGTATCAACGTGGGACTTTTCTCTGGAAACACCATATATTTT; CDR3 protein: CASINVGLFSGNTIYF
CDR3 length: 16; V gene: TRBV7-2; J gene: TRBJ2-3; D gene: TRBD1; clone size: -; CDR3 DNA: TGTGCCAGCAGCTCCCTACAGGGGTTTGGGACAGATACGCAGTATTTT; CDR3 protein: CASSSLQGFGTDTQYF
CDR3 length: 12; V gene: TRBV5-4; J gene: TRBJ2-7; D gene: -; clone size: -; CDR3 DNA: TGTGCCAGCAGCTTGGGAACTGGGGCGCAGTACTTC; CDR3 protein: CASSLGTGAQYF
CDR3 length: 15; V gene: TRBV11-2; J gene: TRBJ2-7; D gene: TRBD2; clone size: -; CDR3 DNA: TGTGCCAGCAGCTTATTACCGGGGGGCTCCTACGAGCAGTACTTC; CDR3 protein: CASSLLPGGSYEQYF
CDR3 length: 15; V gene: TRBV6-5; J gene: TRBJ2-2; D gene: TRBD1; clone size: -; CDR3 DNA: TGTGCCACGGGACGGGACAGGGCCAGCACCGGGGAGCTGTTTTTT; CDR3 protein: CATGRDRASTGELFF
CDR3 length: 16; V gene: TRBV11-3; J gene: TRBJ1-5; D gene: TRBD1; clone size: -; CDR3 DNA: TGTGCCAGCAGCTGTACCGGGACAGGGAGGAATCAGCCCCAGCATTTT; CDR3 protein: CASSCTGTGRNQPQHF
CDR3 length: 13; V gene: TRBV11-2; J gene: TRBJ1-3; D gene: TRBD1; clone size: -; CDR3 DNA: TGTGCCAGCAAAGGACAGGGAGTAAACACCATATATTTT; CDR3 protein: CASKGQGVNTIYF
CDR3 length: 14; V gene: TRBV5-1; J gene: TRBJ1-4; D gene: -; clone size: -; CDR3 DNA: TGCGCCAGCAGCTTGGACGGGACTAATGAAAAACTGTTTTTT; CDR3 protein: CASSLDGTNEKLFF